This T cell receptor (beta chain) appears in the sequencing data of a study of OX40 agonist ivuxolimab in advanced cancers. Study in general: Three dose-escalation patients had partial responses: one with hepatocellular carcinoma and two with cutaneous melanoma. General study findings and limits: Clones of CD4+ and CD8+ blood T cells grew by week 6 at doses of 0.1 to 3.0 mg/kg.

Generated by immunoSEQ multiplex PCR, the TCRdb table keeps only in-frame clones and is missing some. The sample contains roughly 46,000 clones, around nine tenths of which appear only once. Points on this clone: Its specificity is unknown.

In germline, CDR1 is SGHNT, CDR2 YENEEA. This CDR3 region has 15 residues. Deletions cut 5 bases from V and 7 bases from J, with 19 bases between. The specimen was CD4+ or CD8+ T cells sorted from blood, collected in a trial of the OX40 agonist ivuxolimab. The TCR originated in an adult with an advanced solid tumor such as melanoma, head and neck, liver or kidney cancer. This chain joins TRBV11-3 and TRBJ2-3; tentative D call: TRBD2 (6 bases). The CDR3 sequence is CASSPGLGPRNTQYF. The CDR3 DNA reads as TGTGCCAGCAGCCCGGGACTTGGCCCTCGGAATACGCAGTATTTT.